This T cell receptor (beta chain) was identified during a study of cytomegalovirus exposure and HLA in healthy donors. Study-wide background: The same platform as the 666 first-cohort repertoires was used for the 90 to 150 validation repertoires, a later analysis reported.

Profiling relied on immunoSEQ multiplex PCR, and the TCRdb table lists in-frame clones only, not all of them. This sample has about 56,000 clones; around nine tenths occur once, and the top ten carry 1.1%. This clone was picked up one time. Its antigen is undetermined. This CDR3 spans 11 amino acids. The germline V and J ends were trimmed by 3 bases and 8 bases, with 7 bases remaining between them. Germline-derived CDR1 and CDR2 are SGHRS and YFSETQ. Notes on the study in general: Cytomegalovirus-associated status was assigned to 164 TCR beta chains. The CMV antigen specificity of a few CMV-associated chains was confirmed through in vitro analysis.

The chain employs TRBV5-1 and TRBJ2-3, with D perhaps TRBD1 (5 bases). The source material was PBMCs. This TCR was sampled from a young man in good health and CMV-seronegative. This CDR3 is CASSWGGTQYF. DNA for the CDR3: TGCGCCAGCAGCTGGGGCGGTACGCAGTATTTT. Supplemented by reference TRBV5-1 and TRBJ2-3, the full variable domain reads KAGVTQTPRYLIKTRGQQVTLSCSPISGHRSVSWYQQTPGQGLQFLFEYFSETQRNKGNFPGRFSGRQFSNSRSEMNVSTLELGDSALYLCASSWGGTQYFGPGTRLTVL.